This T cell receptor (beta chain) was captured in a study of T-cell reconstitution after alpha-beta-depleted transplantation in children. Study conclusions and caveats: The main origin of T-cell counts and diversity one year after transplant was newly produced T cells. After transplant, at about two months, alpha-beta T cells were reportedly derived from several hundred expanded graft clones.

This clonotype came up a few times. Its target is unknown. Germline V CDR1 and CDR2: MNHNS, SASEGT. The CDR3 has 16 amino acids. V gave up 4 bases and J gave up 3 bases; unmatched junction bases: 8. The authors prepared the TCRbeta library with unique molecular identifiers. TCRdb reprocessed the PCR reads with MiXCR, giving one entry per CDR3 protein. The repertoire holds over 85,000 distinct CDR3 sequences, with around 5.9% as singletons. The input for sequencing was PBMCs, mostly from graft donor cells, taken 60 days after TCRalphabeta/CD19-depleted stem cell transplant. This receptor was identified in a female patient between 2 and 15 years old who had a stem cell transplant for Fanconi anemia, so the T cells may come from the graft donor. The V and J genes are TRBV6-1 and TRBJ2-1; 8 bases are shared with TRBD2. CDR3 sequence: CASSGREGGYYNEQFF. In DNA, the CDR3 is TGTGCCAGCAGTGGACGGGAGGGAGGTTACTACAATGAGCAGTTCTTC.